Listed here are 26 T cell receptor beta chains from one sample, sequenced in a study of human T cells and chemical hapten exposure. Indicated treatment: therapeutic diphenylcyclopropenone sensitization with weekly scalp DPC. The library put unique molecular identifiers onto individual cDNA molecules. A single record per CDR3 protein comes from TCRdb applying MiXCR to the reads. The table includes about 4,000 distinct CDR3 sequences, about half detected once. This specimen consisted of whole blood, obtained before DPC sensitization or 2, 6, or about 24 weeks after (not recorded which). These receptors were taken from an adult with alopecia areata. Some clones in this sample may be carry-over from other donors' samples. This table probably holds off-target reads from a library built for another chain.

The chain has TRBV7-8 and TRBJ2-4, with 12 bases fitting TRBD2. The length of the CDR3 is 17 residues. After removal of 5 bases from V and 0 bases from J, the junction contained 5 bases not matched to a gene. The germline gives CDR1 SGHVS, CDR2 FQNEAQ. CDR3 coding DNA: TGTGCCAGCAGCCCCAGGACTAGCGGGATAGCCAAAAACATTCAGTACTTC. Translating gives CASSPRTSGIAKNIQYF.

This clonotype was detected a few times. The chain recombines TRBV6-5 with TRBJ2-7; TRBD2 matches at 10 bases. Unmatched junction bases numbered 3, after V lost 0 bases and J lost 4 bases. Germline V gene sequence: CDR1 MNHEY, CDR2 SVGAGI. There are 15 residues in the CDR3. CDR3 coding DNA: TGTGCCAGCAGTTACTCGTTAGCGGGGGGTTACGAGCAGTACTTC. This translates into CASSYSLAGGYEQYF.

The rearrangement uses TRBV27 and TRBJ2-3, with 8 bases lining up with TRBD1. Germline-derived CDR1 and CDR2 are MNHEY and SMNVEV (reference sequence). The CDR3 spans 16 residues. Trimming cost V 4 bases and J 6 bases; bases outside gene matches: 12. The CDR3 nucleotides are TGTGCCAGCAGTTCATGGACAGGGAGCTATGGGGATACGCAGTATTTT. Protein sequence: CASSSWTGSYGDTQYF.

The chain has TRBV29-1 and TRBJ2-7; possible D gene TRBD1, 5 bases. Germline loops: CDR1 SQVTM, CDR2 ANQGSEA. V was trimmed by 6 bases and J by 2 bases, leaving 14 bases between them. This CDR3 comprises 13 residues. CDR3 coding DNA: TGCAGCGTCCTCAGGCTAGGGGCCTACGAGCAGTACTTC. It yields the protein CSVLRLGAYEQYF.

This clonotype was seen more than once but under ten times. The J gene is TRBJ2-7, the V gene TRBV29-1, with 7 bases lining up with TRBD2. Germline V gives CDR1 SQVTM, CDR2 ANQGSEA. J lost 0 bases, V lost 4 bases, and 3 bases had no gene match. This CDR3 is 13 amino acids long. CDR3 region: CSVGREPSYEQYF. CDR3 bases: TGCAGCGTTGGGCGGGAGCCCTCCTACGAGCAGTACTTC.

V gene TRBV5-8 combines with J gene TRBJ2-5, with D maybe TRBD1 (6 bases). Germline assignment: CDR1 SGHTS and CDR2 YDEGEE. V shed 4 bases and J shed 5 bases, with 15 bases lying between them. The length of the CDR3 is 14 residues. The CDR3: CASSGQGGYETQYF. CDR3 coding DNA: TGTGCCAGCAGCGGCCAAGGGGGATACGAGACCCAGTACTTC.

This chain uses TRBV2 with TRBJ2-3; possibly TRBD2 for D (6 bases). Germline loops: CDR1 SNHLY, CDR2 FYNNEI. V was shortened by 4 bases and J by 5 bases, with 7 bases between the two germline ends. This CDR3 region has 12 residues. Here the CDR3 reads CASSAGEDTQYF. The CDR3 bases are TGTGCCAGCAGTGCGGGAGAAGATACGCAGTATTTT.

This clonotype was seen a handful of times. The CDR3 sequence: CASSYGWTGFQETQYF. Here the CDR3 DNA reads TGTGCCAGCAGTTACGGGTGGACGGGGTTTCAAGAGACCCAGTACTTC. The V and J genes are TRBV6-2 or TRBV6-3 and TRBJ2-5; tentative D call: TRBD2 (5 bases). Trimming cost V 2 bases and J 2 bases, with 15 bases left between them. CDR1 and CDR2 from the germline V gene are MNHEY and SVGEGT. This CDR3 has 16 residues.

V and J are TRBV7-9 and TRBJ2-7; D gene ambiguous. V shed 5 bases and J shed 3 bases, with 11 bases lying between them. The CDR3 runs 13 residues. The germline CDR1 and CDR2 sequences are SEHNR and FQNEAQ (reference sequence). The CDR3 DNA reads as TGTGCCAGCAGCCTGGGTTTGAGCTACGAGCAGTACTTC. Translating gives CASSLGLSYEQYF.

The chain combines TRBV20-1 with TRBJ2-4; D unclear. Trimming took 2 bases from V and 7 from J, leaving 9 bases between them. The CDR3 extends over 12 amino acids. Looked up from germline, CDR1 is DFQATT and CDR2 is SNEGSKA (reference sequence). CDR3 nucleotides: TGCAGTGCTAGAATAGACATGAACATTCAGTACTTC. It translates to CSARIDMNIQYF.

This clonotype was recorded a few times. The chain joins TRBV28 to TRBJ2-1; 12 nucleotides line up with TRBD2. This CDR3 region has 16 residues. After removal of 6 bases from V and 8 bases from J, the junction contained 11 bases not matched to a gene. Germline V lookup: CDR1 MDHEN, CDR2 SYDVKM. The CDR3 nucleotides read TGTGCCAGCAGCTACTTCCGGACTAGCGGGGTAGATGAGCAGTTCTTC. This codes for CASSYFRTSGVDEQFF.

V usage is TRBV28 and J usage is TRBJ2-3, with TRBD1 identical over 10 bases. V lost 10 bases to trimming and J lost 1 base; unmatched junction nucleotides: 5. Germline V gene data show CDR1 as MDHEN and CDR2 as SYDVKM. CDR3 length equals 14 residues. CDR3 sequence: CATRQGAGTDTQYF. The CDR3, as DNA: TGTGCCACTCGACAGGGGGCGGGCACAGATACGCAGTATTTT.

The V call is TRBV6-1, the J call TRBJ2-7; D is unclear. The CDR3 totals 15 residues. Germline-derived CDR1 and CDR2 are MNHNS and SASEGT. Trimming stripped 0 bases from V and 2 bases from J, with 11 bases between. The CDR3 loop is CASSEAAPVPYEQYF. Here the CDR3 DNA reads TGTGCCAGCAGTGAAGCGGCGCCGGTTCCCTACGAGCAGTACTTC.

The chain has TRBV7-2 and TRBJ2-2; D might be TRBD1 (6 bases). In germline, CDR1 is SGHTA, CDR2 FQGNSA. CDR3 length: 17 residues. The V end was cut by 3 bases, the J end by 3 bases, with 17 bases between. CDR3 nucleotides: TGTGCCAGCAGCTTCGACCGGACAGTACTGTACACCGGGGAGCTGTTTTTT. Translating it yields CASSFDRTVLYTGELFF.

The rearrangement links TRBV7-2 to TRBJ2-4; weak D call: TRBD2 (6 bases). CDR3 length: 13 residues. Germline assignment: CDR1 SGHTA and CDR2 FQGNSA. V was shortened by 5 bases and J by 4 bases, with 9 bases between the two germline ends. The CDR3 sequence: CASSPAGKNIQYF. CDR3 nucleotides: TGTGCCAGCAGCCCGGCGGGGAAAAACATTCAGTACTTC. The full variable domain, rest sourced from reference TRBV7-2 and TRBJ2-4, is GAGVSQSPSNKVTEKGKDVELRCDPISGHTALYWYRQSLGQGLEFLIYFQGNSAPDKSGLPSDRFSAERTGGSVSTLTIQRTQQEDSAVYLCASSPAGKNIQYFGAGTRLSVL.

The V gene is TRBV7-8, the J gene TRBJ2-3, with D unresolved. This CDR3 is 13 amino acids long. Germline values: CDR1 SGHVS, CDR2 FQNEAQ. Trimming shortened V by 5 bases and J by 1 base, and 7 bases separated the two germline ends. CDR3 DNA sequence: TGTGCCAGCAGCCTCGTGCGCACAGATACGCAGTATTTT. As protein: CASSLVRTDTQYF. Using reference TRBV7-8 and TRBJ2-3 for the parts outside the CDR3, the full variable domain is GAGVSQSPRYKVAKRGQDVALRCDPISGHVSLFWYQQALGQGPEFLTYFQNEAQLDKSGLPSDRFFAERPEGSVSTLKIQRTQQEDSAVYLCASSLVRTDTQYFGPGTRLTVL.

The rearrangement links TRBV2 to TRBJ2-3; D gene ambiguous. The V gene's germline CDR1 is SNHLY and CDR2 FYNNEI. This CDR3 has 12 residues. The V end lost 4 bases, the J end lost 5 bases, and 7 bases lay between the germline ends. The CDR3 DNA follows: TGTGCCAGCAGTGGTTCGGGAGATACGCAGTATTTT. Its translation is CASSGSGDTQYF.

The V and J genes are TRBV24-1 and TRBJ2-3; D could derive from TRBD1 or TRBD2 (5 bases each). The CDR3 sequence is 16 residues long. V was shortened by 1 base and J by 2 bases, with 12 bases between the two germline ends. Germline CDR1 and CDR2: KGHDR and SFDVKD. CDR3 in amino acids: CATSDLSTGLTDTQYF. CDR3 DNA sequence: TGTGCCACCAGTGATTTAAGTACGGGGCTCACAGATACGCAGTATTTT.

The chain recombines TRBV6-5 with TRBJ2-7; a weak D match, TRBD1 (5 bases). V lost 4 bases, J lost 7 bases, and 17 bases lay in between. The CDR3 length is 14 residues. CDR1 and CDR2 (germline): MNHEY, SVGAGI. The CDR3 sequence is CASSLMAVAGEQYF. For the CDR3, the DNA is TGTGCCAGCAGTTTGATGGCGGTTGCAGGGGAGCAGTACTTC.

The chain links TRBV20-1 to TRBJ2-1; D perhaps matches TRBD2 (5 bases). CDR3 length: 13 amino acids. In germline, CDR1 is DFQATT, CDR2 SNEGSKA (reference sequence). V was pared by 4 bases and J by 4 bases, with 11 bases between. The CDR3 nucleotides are TGCAGTGCTATGGGCGGGTCGTACAATGAGCAGTTCTTC. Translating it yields CSAMGGSYNEQFF.

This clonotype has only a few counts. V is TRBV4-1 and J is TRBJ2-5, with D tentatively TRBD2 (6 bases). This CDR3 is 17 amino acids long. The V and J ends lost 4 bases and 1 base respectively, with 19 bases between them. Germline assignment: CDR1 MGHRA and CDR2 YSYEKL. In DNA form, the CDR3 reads TGCGCCAGCAGCCTAATATCCGGCGGGGACCTCCAAGAGACCCAGTACTTC. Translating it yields CASSLISGGDLQETQYF.

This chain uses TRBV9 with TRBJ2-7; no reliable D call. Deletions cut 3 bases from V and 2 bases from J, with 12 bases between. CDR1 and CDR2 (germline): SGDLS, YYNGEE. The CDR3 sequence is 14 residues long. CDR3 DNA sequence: TGTGCCAGCAGCGCCTTGCTCACCACCTACGAGCAGTACTTC. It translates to CASSALLTTYEQYF.

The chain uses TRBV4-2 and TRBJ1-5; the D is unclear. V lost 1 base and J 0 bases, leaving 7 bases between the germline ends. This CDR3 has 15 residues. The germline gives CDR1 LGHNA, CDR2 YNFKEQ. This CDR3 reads CASSQVSDSNQPQHF. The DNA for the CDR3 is TGTGCCAGCAGCCAAGTGAGCGATAGCAATCAGCCCCAGCATTTT.

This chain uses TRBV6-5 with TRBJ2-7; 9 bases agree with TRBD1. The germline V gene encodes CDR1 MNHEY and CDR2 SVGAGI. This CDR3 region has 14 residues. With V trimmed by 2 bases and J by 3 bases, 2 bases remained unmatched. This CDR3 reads CASSYTGQGYEQYF. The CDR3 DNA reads TGTGCCAGCAGTTACACGGGACAGGGCTACGAGCAGTACTTC.

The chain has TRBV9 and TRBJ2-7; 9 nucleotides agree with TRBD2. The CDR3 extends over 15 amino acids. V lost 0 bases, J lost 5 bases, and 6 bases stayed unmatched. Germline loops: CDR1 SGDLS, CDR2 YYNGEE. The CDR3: CASSVVAGLAHEQYF. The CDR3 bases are TGTGCCAGCAGCGTAGTGGCGGGACTAGCCCACGAGCAGTACTTC. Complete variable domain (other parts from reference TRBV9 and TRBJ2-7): DSGVTQTPKHLITATGQRVTLRCSPRSGDLSVYWYQQSLDQGLQFLIQYYNGEERAKGNILERFSAQQFPDLHSELNLSSLELGDSALYFCASSVVAGLAHEQYFGPGTRLTVT.

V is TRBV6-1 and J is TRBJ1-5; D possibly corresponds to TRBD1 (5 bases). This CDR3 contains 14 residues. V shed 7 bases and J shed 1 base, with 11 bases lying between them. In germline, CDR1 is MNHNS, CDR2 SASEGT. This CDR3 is CASKPGISNQPQHF. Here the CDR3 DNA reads TGTGCCAGCAAACCAGGGATCAGCAATCAGCCCCAGCATTTT.